The rows below give T cell receptor beta chains drawn from one sample of a study of blood T cell repertoires in COVID-19. The repertoire was sequenced with immunoSEQ multiplex PCR; TCRdb's copy has only in-frame clones and lacks some. The data show about 210,000 clones, just under 85% seen once. Sequencing was performed on peripheral blood. The source is a woman in her forties or fifties with active or convalescent COVID-19. Both conserved end residues are part of each CDR3. A D gene is named only where the DNA matches it firmly. Size tells how often a clone was seen (once, few, many) or the class of an expanded clone, and some rows leave it out.

j_call clone_size d_call v_call cdr3_nt cdr3_aa
TRBJ1-2 NA NA TRBV24-1 TGTGCCACCAGTGATTCAAATCCCGACAGTCCCTATGGCTACACCTTC CATSDSNPDSPYGYTF
TRBJ2-2 NA NA TRBV18 TGTGCCAGCTCACCACGCGGGCAGTACACCGGGGAGCTGTTTTTT CASSPRGQYTGELFF
TRBJ2-1 NA TRBD1 TRBV6-6 TGTGCCAGCAGCCGATCGGGACAGATCTCCTACAATGAGCAGTTCTTC CASSRSGQISYNEQFF
TRBJ2-7 once TRBD2 TRBV24-1 TGTGCCACCAGTGATCCGCGGGGTAGCGGGAACCCCTACGAGCAGTACTTC CATSDPRGSGNPYEQYF
TRBJ1-1 NA TRBD1 TRBV27 TGTGCCAGCAGTTTACGGCCCCCAGGGGGGATCACTGAAGCTTTCTTT CASSLRPPGGITEAFF
TRBJ1-1 NA TRBD1 TRBV6-6 TGTGCCAGCAGTCCAATTAACCAGGGGGCTAGGGTGGGTACTGAAGCTTTCTTT CASSPINQGARVGTEAFF
TRBJ1-5 NA TRBD1 TRBV19 TGTGCCAGTGGGACAGGGAAGGTTCAGCCCCAGCATTTT CASGTGKVQPQHF
TRBJ1-5 NA NA TRBV18 TGTGCCAGCTCCGCGGGCCTCGCGGATCCCCAGCATTTT CASSAGLADPQHF
TRBJ1-3 NA TRBD1 TRBV3-1/TRBV3-2 TGTGCCAGCAGCCATTGGGACAGGAGCTCTGGAAACACCATATATTTT CASSHWDRSSGNTIYF
TRBJ1-3 once TRBD1 TRBV5-1 TGCGCCAGCAGCTTGGACGCGGACAGGTTGTTTGGCTCTGGAAACACCATATATTTT CASSLDADRLFGSGNTIYF
TRBJ1-2 NA TRBD1 TRBV24-1 TGTGCCACCAGTGATTCGAGACAGGGGTCAGGGTACACCTTC CATSDSRQGSGYTF
TRBJ2-5 few NA TRBV27 TGTGCCAGCAGCGAGCAGGGGATGTACCAAGAGACCCAGTACTTC CASSEQGMYQETQYF
TRBJ1-3 NA NA TRBV2 TGTGCCAGCAAGGGGCAGGATGGAAACACCATATATTTT CASKGQDGNTIYF
TRBJ2-1 many NA TRBV7-6 TGTGCCAGCAGCCCTCGTCCGGAGCCTTTAAGGCAGTTCTTC CASSPRPEPLRQFF
TRBJ2-3 NA TRBD2 TRBV2 TGTGCCAGCAGTTTACAACTAGCGGGGGGGGGCACAGATACGCAGTATTTT CASSLQLAGGGTDTQYF
TRBJ1-5 few NA TRBV13 TGTGCCAGCAGCTTAGGCAGTAATAGCAATCAGCCCCAGCATTTT CASSLGSNSNQPQHF
TRBJ1-4 once NA TRBV2 TGTGCCAGCAGTTTACAGGGCTTTAATGAAAAACTGTTTTTT CASSLQGFNEKLFF
TRBJ1-2 NA NA TRBV3-1/TRBV3-2 TGTGCCAGCAGCCTAACGGCTAACTATGGCTACACCTTC CASSLTANYGYTF
TRBJ2-1 NA TRBD2 TRBV18 TGTGCCAGCTCACCAGTACTAGCGGACCGCCTGAATGAGCAGTTCTTC CASSPVLADRLNEQFF
TRBJ1-4 NA TRBD1 TRBV4-1 TGCGCCAGCAGCCAAACGGGACAGAATGAAAAACTGTTTTTT CASSQTGQNEKLFF
TRBJ1-2 NA TRBD1 TRBV27 TGTGCCAGCAGTCCGGGGACAGGGGGATACACCTTC CASSPGTGGYTF
TRBJ2-3 NA TRBD1 TRBV10-1 TGCGCCAGCAGTGAAGGGACAGGGGCCTCGGATACGCAGTATTTT CASSEGTGASDTQYF
TRBJ2-5 once NA TRBV12-2 TGTGCAAGTCGCTTAGCGCTAGCTAGCGGGGGTGAACCGTACCAAGAGACCCAGTACTTC CASRLALASGGEPYQETQYF
TRBJ1-2 NA NA TRBV18 TGTGCCAGCTCACGCCAGGGGCCATATGGCTACACCTTC CASSRQGPYGYTF
TRBJ1-2 NA NA TRBV6-5 TGTGCCAGCAGTCACACGGGGGGCTACACCTTC CASSHTGGYTF
TRBJ2-3 NA TRBD2 TRBV27 TGTGCCAGCAGTTTAAGGGGTGGACTAGCCCAAGATACGCAGTATTTT CASSLRGGLAQDTQYF
TRBJ1-1 NA NA TRBV28 TGTGCCAGCAGTTTTGGCCGGAGCACTGAAGCTTTCTTT CASSFGRSTEAFF
TRBJ1-1 NA TRBD1 TRBV24-1 TGTGCCACCAGAGCGGGACAGGTGAACTCTGAAGCTTTCTTT CATRAGQVNSEAFF
TRBJ1-2 NA NA TRBV14 TGTGCCAGCAGCCAAGAGTTCAGAGGCGGCTACACCTTC CASSQEFRGGYTF
TRBJ2-7 NA TRBD1 TRBV13 TGTGCCAGCAGCCCCCCGGGACAGGGCTACGAGCAGTACTTC CASSPPGQGYEQYF
TRBJ1-2 once TRBD1 TRBV7-9 TGTGCCAGCAGCTCAATGTTGGGACAGCGACCGACTAACTATGGCTACACCTTC CASSSMLGQRPTNYGYTF
TRBJ2-7 NA NA TRBV5-4 TGTGCCAGCAGCTCGAAAGGGCAGGGAACTTACGAGCAGTACTTC CASSSKGQGTYEQYF
TRBJ2-7 NA TRBD1 TRBV5-6 TGTGCCAGCTACAGGGGATCCTACGAGCAGTACTTC CASYRGSYEQYF